The rows below give T cell receptor beta chains drawn from one sample of a study of cytomegalovirus exposure and HLA in healthy donors. Here immunoSEQ multiplex PCR was the method, and the copy in TCRdb shows in-frame clones only, minus some. This sample carries roughly 110,000 clones, more than 75% of them seen once, and the ten largest clones take roughly 3%. Sequences were obtained from PBMCs. These receptors were obtained from a man aged 30 to 45 in good health and CMV-seropositive. Each CDR3 is given with its conserved first and last residue. A D gene is named only where the DNA matches it firmly. Where a row states a size, it is once, few, many or the class of an expanded clone; other rows omit it.

TGTGCCAGCAGCTCACCGGACAGGGCCACCTACGAGCAGTACTTC,CASSSPDRATYEQYF,TRBV7-2,TRBD1,once,TRBJ2-7
TGCGCCAGCAGCCCGGGACAGATTGACACAGATACGCAGTATTTT,CASSPGQIDTDTQYF,TRBV5-1,TRBD1,.,TRBJ2-3
TGTGCCAGCAGTTACAGCTCAACAGGGACAGATACGCAGTATTTT,CASSYSSTGTDTQYF,TRBV6-5,.,.,TRBJ2-3
TGTGCCAGCAGCTCGAGGGCCAGCACTAAGAACAATGAGCAGTTCTTC,CASSSRASTKNNEQFF,TRBV7-2,.,.,TRBJ2-1
TGTGCCAGTAGCATTTCGGGACTACTCCAAGAGACCCAGTACTTC,CASSISGLLQETQYF,TRBV19,TRBD2,.,TRBJ2-5
TGTGCCAGCAGCCAGAATGGCGGTAGCACTGAAGCTTTCTTT,CASSQNGGSTEAFF,TRBV7-9,.,.,TRBJ1-1
TGCGCCAGCAGCTCCCGAACTAGCGAGTACGAGCAGTACTTC,CASSSRTSEYEQYF,TRBV4-1,TRBD2,.,TRBJ2-7
TGTGCCAGCAGCCAAGATCTCAGGGACATCACTGAAGCTTTCTTT,CASSQDLRDITEAFF,TRBV4-2,.,.,TRBJ1-1
TGCAGCGTTCCGACAAAGGGGGCGGGGAGCTCCTACGAGCAGTACTTC,CSVPTKGAGSSYEQYF,TRBV29-1,.,.,TRBJ2-7
TGTGCCAGCAGTTTATCGGCAGGGTTTTCTGAAGCTTTCTTT,CASSLSAGFSEAFF,TRBV27,.,.,TRBJ1-1
TGTGCCAGCAGCTTCTACGGGGTGAACGAGCAGTACTTC,CASSFYGVNEQYF,TRBV11-3,.,.,TRBJ2-7
TGTGCCAGCAGCTTAGGGCCAGGGCGGGGACCCCTCCACTTT,CASSLGPGRGPLHF,TRBV13,.,.,TRBJ1-6
TGTGCCAGCAGCGTAGGGCCGGCGGGGGCCTTCTACAATGAGCAGTTCTTC,CASSVGPAGAFYNEQFF,TRBV9,.,.,TRBJ2-1
TGTGCCTGGAGTCCCACAGGGGGCGTAGGAGAGACCCAGTACTTC,CAWSPTGGVGETQYF,TRBV30,TRBD1,.,TRBJ2-5
TGTGCCAGCAGCCTGGGATTTGGGGCCGGCGAAAAACTGTTTTTT,CASSLGFGAGEKLFF,TRBV5-4,.,once,TRBJ1-4
TGTGCCAGCAGCTTCTACAGCAATCAGCCCCAGCATTTT,CASSFYSNQPQHF,TRBV11-2,.,.,TRBJ1-5
TGCGCCAGCAGCTTGGTGGCCGGGAGCACAGATACGCAGTATTTT,CASSLVAGSTDTQYF,TRBV5-1,.,.,TRBJ2-3
TGTGCCAGCAGGTCGGGACTCCAAGGAAACACCATATATTTT,CASRSGLQGNTIYF,TRBV7-8,.,.,TRBJ1-3
TGTGCCAGCAGTGAAGTGGGGACGGACTATGAAGCTTTCTTT,CASSEVGTDYEAFF,TRBV6-1,.,.,TRBJ1-1
TGTGCCAGCAGTGAGCGCTCTAGCCGGCAGCGGGGGGTGAGGGAGACCCAGTACTTC,CASSERSSRQRGVRETQYF,TRBV6-1,TRBD2,once,TRBJ2-5
TGTGCCAGCAGCCAAGATCCGGCGCTGGGGGCATTTAATGAAAAACTGTTTTTT,CASSQDPALGAFNEKLFF,TRBV4-2,.,.,TRBJ1-4
TGTGCCAGCAGCAGATCCGGGACAGGGATTGGTGGTTACACCTTC,CASSRSGTGIGGYTF,TRBV5-6,TRBD1,.,TRBJ1-2
TGTGCCAGCAGTGAATATGTGGGAGGAGGGCAAGAGACCCAGTACTTC,CASSEYVGGGQETQYF,TRBV6-1,.,few,TRBJ2-5
TGTTCCAGCAGCTTATCAGGGAGCACAGATACGCAGTATTTT,CSSSLSGSTDTQYF,TRBV7-9,.,.,TRBJ2-3
TGTGCCTCAGCGGGCTGGGGGACAGGGAATTCACCCCTCCACTTT,CASAGWGTGNSPLHF,TRBV6-5,TRBD1,.,TRBJ1-6
TGTGCCAGCTCGCAGGGGGCTGAAGCTTTCTTT,CASSQGAEAFF,TRBV18,TRBD1,.,TRBJ1-1
TGCGCCAGCAGCTTCTCAGGGATTGTCGCTGGAAACACCATATATTTT,CASSFSGIVAGNTIYF,TRBV5-1,.,.,TRBJ1-3
TGTGCCAGTAGTATAAGGGGAAGCAACACTGAAGCTTTCTTT,CASSIRGSNTEAFF,TRBV19,.,.,TRBJ1-1
TGTGCCAGCGCCTCCCGATTAGCCCTAAACTATGGCTACACCTTC,CASASRLALNYGYTF,TRBV2,.,once,TRBJ1-2
TGTGCCAGCAGCTTGAGGCTAGCGGGGAGTGAGCAGTACTTC,CASSLRLAGSEQYF,TRBV5-4,TRBD2,.,TRBJ2-7
TGTGCCACCAGCAGAGATCAGGGGAGTATGAACACTGAAGCTTTCTTT,CATSRDQGSMNTEAFF,TRBV15,.,once,TRBJ1-1
TGTGCCAGCAGCCCCTTCGGGGGGTACGAGCAGTACTTC,CASSPFGGYEQYF,TRBV7-2,TRBD2,once,TRBJ2-7
TGTGCCAGCTCACCGGTCGATGGCCCCGCAACTAATGAAAAACTGTTTTTT,CASSPVDGPATNEKLFF,TRBV18,.,.,TRBJ1-4
TGTGCCAGCAGCTTAGTCAGGGTGGAAGATACGCAGTATTTT,CASSLVRVEDTQYF,TRBV7-9,.,.,TRBJ2-3
TGTGCCAGCAGCCCCGGACTAGCGGGGGCGCGAACGCAGTATTTT,CASSPGLAGARTQYF,TRBV5-4,TRBD2,.,TRBJ2-3
TGTGCCAGCAGCCCGGGGACAGACGGAAACACCATATATTTT,CASSPGTDGNTIYF,TRBV7-9,TRBD1,.,TRBJ1-3
TGTGCCAGCATTGGACTAGCGGATGATACGCAGTATTTT,CASIGLADDTQYF,TRBV2,TRBD2,few,TRBJ2-3
TGTGCCAGCAGTTACTCCCAGCGGGGGGGCCTCGGGGAGCTGTTTTTT,CASSYSQRGGLGELFF,TRBV6-6,TRBD2,.,TRBJ2-2
TGTGCCAGCACCCCGGGACAGCCAACAGATACGCAGTATTTT,CASTPGQPTDTQYF,TRBV7-8,TRBD1,.,TRBJ2-3
TGTGCCAGTAGTATTACGCAGAGGCGTTATGGCTACACCTTC,CASSITQRRYGYTF,TRBV19,.,few,TRBJ1-2
TGTGCCAGCAGCTACAACGCAGGGGGCAGGAACACTGAAGCTTTCTTT,CASSYNAGGRNTEAFF,TRBV7-9,TRBD1,few,TRBJ1-1
TGTGCCAGCAGCTTCTTCACAGGTGGTCGCTCTGGAAACACCATATATTTT,CASSFFTGGRSGNTIYF,TRBV11-3,.,few,TRBJ1-3
TGTGCCAGCTCACCACCGGCAGGGTATGGCTACACCTTC,CASSPPAGYGYTF,TRBV18,.,once,TRBJ1-2
TGTGCCAGCAGCTTAGGAACGAGCTCCTATAATTCACCCCTCCACTTT,CASSLGTSSYNSPLHF,TRBV7-9,.,few,TRBJ1-6
TGTGCCAGTAGTATTGACAGGGGGCGCGGAATAAACTATGGCTACACCTTC,CASSIDRGRGINYGYTF,TRBV19,TRBD1,.,TRBJ1-2
TGTGCCAGTAGTGAGGTAGCGGGGACCTACGAGCAGTACTTC,CASSEVAGTYEQYF,TRBV19,TRBD2,.,TRBJ2-7